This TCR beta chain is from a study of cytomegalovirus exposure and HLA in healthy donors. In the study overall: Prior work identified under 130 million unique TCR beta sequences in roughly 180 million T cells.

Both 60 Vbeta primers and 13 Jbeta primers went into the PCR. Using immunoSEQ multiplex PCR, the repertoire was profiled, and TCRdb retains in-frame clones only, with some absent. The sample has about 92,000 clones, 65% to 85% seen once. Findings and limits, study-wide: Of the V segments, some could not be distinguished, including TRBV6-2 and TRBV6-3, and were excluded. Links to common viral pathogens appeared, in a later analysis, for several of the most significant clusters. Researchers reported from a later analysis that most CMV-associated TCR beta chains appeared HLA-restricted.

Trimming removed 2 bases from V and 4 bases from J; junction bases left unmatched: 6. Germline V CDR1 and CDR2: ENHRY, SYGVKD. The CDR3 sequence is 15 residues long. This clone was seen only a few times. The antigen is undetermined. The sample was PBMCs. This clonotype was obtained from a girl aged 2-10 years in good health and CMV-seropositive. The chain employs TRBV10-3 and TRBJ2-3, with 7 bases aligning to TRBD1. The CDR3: CAISETEGTADTQYF. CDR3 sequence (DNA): TGTGCCATCAGTGAGACGGAAGGGACAGCAGATACGCAGTATTTT.